Each of the 32 T cell receptor beta chains below was sequenced from the same sample in a study of T cells after yellow fever vaccination. MiXCR, applied by TCRdb to the 5' RACE reads, yields one record per CDR3 protein. This sample has under 300,000 distinct CDR3 sequences, with about 7% found just once. The sample in question was CD4+ T cells sorted from PBMCs, obtained 15 days after the yellow fever booster vaccination. These receptors originate from a man aged 30 to 39 who received the YFV17D yellow fever vaccine.

The chain combines TRBV7-9 with TRBJ2-7; no firm D call. The germline V and J ends were trimmed by 1 base and 6 bases, with 10 bases remaining between them. CDR1 and CDR2 (germline): SEHNR, FQNEAQ (reference sequence). The CDR3 extends over 13 amino acids. Here the CDR3 DNA reads TGTGCCAGCAGCTTAGTTTCAGGCGGCGAGCAGTACTTC. Protein sequence: CASSLVSGGEQYF.

In this sample, this clonotype turned up many times. The V and J genes are TRBV11-2 and TRBJ1-3; D not resolved. Germline assignment: CDR1 SGHAT and CDR2 FQNNGV. The CDR3 length is 18 residues. V was trimmed by 4 bases and J by 2 bases, leaving 21 bases between them. CDR3 bases: TGTGCCAGCAGCTCCGACCCCCCCAGGTTGGTCACTGGAAACACCATATATTTT. As protein: CASSSDPPRLVTGNTIYF.

This clonotype occurred many times. V is TRBV20-1 and J is TRBJ1-1; no definite D call. Deletions cut 5 bases from V and 2 bases from J, with 15 bases between. The CDR3 contains 14 residues. The germline CDR1 and CDR2 sequences are DFQATT and SNEGSKA (reference sequence). CDR3 sequence (DNA): TGCAGTGCTCATAAGGCGGGAATAAACACTGAAGCTTTCTTT. Protein sequence: CSAHKAGINTEAFF.

The genes are TRBV20-1 and TRBJ2-3; 9 bases line up with TRBD1. V was clipped by 4 bases and J by 8 bases; unmatched bases: 19. The CDR3 runs 17 residues. The germline V gene has CDR1 DFQATT and CDR2 SNEGSKA (reference sequence). CDR3 sequence reads: CSATTDYTGGARITQYF. CDR3 nucleotide sequence: TGCAGTGCTACGACGGATTATACAGGGGGCGCGAGGATTACGCAGTATTTT.

This clonotype was found a few times. This chain links TRBV12-3 or TRBV12-4 with TRBJ2-2, with no clear D. V lost 5 bases and J lost 6, with 7 bases in between. The CDR3 sequence is 12 residues long. The CDR3 sequence: CASSIGPGELFF. The CDR3 DNA follows: TGTGCCAGCAGTATCGGGCCCGGGGAGCTGTTTTTT.

This clonotype showed up just a few times. The CDR3 bases are TGTGCCAGCAGTTCCGAGGGGGCGGGGGCTGGGGCCAACGTCCTGACTTTC. Protein product: CASSSEGAGAGANVLTF. The J gene is TRBJ2-6, the V gene TRBV28; either TRBD1 or TRBD2 may fit D (7 bases each). The CDR3 is made up of 17 amino acids. The V end lost 4 bases, the J end lost 2 bases, and 15 bases lay between the germline ends. Germline V CDR1 and CDR2: MDHEN, SYDVKM.

This clonotype was seen repeatedly, ten times or more. The chain uses TRBV30 and TRBJ2-3, with D unresolved. V lost 1 base, J lost 4 bases, and 9 bases lay in between. The germline V gene encodes CDR1 GTSNPN and CDR2 SVGIG (reference sequence). This CDR3 is 13 amino acids long. The CDR3 coding sequence is TGTGCCTGGAGTGGGGCATCGTCAGATACGCAGTATTTT. Protein product: CAWSGASSDTQYF.

The chain combines TRBV28 with TRBJ1-3, with D hard to call. This CDR3 has 14 amino acids. Trimming left V 5 bases short and J 0 bases short, with 8 bases between. CDR1 is MDHEN and CDR2 is SYDVKM in the germline V gene. CDR3 in DNA: TGTGCCAGCAGTCGAACTTACTCTGGAAACACCATATATTTT. This translates into CASSRTYSGNTIYF.

This clonotype was detected ten times or more. The V gene is TRBV20-1, the J gene TRBJ2-7; D unclear. This CDR3 spans 14 amino acids. Per germline, CDR1 DFQATT and CDR2 SNEGSKA (reference sequence). V lost 4 bases, J lost 0 bases, and 13 bases lay in between. CDR3 protein: CSAIGQFSSYEQYF. In DNA form, the CDR3 reads TGCAGTGCTATCGGCCAATTCAGCTCCTACGAGCAGTACTTC.

This chain connects TRBV5-1 to TRBJ2-5; TRBD1 is a possible D gene (5 bases). The V gene lost 1 base and the J gene lost 8 bases, with 9 bases spanning the gap. The CDR3 is made up of 12 amino acids. The germline V gene encodes CDR1 SGHRS and CDR2 YFSETQ. DNA for the CDR3: TGCGCCAGCAGCTTGCAGGGTACCACCCAGTACTTC. Encoded protein: CASSLQGTTQYF. Variable domain in full (rest from reference TRBV5-1 and TRBJ2-5): KAGVTQTPRYLIKTRGQQVTLSCSPISGHRSVSWYQQTPGQGLQFLFEYFSETQRNKGNFPGRFSGRQFSNSRSEMNVSTLELGDSALYLCASSLQGTTQYFGPGTRLLVL.

This clonotype was recorded many times. The chain recombines TRBV28 with TRBJ2-1; TRBD2 might be the D (5 bases). The germline V gene has CDR1 MDHEN and CDR2 SYDVKM. This CDR3 region has 13 residues. Trimming took 7 bases from V and 5 from J, leaving 12 bases between them. The CDR3 sequence: CASTRGANNEQFF. The CDR3 nucleotides are TGTGCCAGCACCCGGGGAGCGAACAATGAGCAGTTCTTC. The full variable domain, completed using reference TRBV28 and TRBJ2-1, is DVKVTQSSRYLVKRTGEKVFLECVQDMDHENMFWYRQDPGLGLRLIYFSYDVKMKEKGDIPEGYSVSREKKERFSLILESASTNQTSMYLCASTRGANNEQFFGPGTRLTVL.

The chain joins TRBV9 to TRBJ2-7; 7 bases are a match to TRBD2. The CDR3 is made up of 16 amino acids. V lost 4 bases, J lost 4 bases, and 14 bases stayed unmatched. Looked up from germline, CDR1 is SGDLS and CDR2 is YYNGEE. The chain's CDR3 is CASSPSPSGTAYEQYF. CDR3 bases: TGTGCCAGCAGCCCCAGTCCCAGCGGGACCGCTTACGAGCAGTACTTC.

This clonotype was detected many times. This rearrangement joins TRBV29-1 to TRBJ1-4; 7 bases agree with TRBD1. The length of the CDR3 is 14 residues. The junction had 12 bases not matched to a gene; V was cut back by 6 bases and J by 8 bases. In germline, CDR1 is SQVTM, CDR2 ANQGSEA. This CDR3 reads CSVAPGNRGEKLFF. CDR3 coding DNA: TGCAGCGTCGCCCCAGGGAACAGGGGCGAAAAACTGTTTTTT.

This clonotype was counted only a few times. The chain couples TRBV5-1 to TRBJ2-1; 8 bases are shared with TRBD2. Germline V CDR1 and CDR2: SGHRS, YFSETQ. V shed 7 bases and J 7 bases; nucleotides not matched to a gene: 10. The CDR3 sequence is 14 residues long. The chain's CDR3 is CASEEGGRRNEQFF. DNA of the CDR3: TGCGCCAGCGAAGAGGGCGGGAGGAGGAATGAGCAGTTCTTC.

V is TRBV27 and J is TRBJ1-1; a possible D gene is TRBD1 (6 bases). V lost 2 bases and J lost 5, with 12 bases in between. Germline CDR1 reads MNHEY; CDR2 reads SMNVEV (reference sequence). CDR3 length: 14 residues. The CDR3 nucleotides are TGTGCCAGCAGTTTACGGGGGGCGATTACTGAAGCTTTCTTT. It specifies CASSLRGAITEAFF.

This clonotype was seen many times. The chain is built from TRBV11-2 and TRBJ2-7; D is tentatively TRBD1 or TRBD2 (5 bases each). Germline CDR1 is SGHAT and CDR2 is FQNNGV. The CDR3 has 17 amino acids. Trimming took off 5 bases at V and 2 bases at J, with 22 bases between the two ends. This CDR3 reads CASSPLVKVRGTYEQYF. CDR3 sequence (DNA): TGTGCCAGCAGCCCCCTAGTGAAGGTTCGGGGCACCTACGAGCAGTACTTC.

This clonotype occurred a few times. The V and J genes are TRBV10-3 and TRBJ2-1; 7 nucleotides agree with TRBD2. Trimming removed 5 bases from V and 0 bases from J; junction bases left unmatched: 4. There are 15 residues in the CDR3. Germline V CDR1 and CDR2: ENHRY, SYGVKD. This CDR3 is CAISPSGGSYNEQFF. CDR3 nucleotides: TGTGCCATCAGTCCTAGCGGAGGCTCCTACAATGAGCAGTTCTTC.

The V and J genes are TRBV3-1 and TRBJ2-6; D ambiguous. The length of the CDR3 is 14 residues. Per germline, CDR1 LGHDT and CDR2 YNNKEL (reference sequence). The V end lost 7 bases, the J end lost 0 bases, and 7 bases lay between the germline ends. This chain's CDR3 is CASMRSSGANVLTF. DNA for the CDR3: TGTGCCAGCATGAGAAGCTCTGGGGCCAACGTCCTGACTTTC.

The V call is TRBV19, the J call TRBJ2-2; TRBD2 agrees at 10 bases. Germline V lookup: CDR1 LNHDA, CDR2 SQIVND (reference sequence). There are 17 residues in the CDR3. V was pared by 5 bases and J by 2 bases, with 8 bases of the junction left unmatched. The CDR3 nucleotides read TGTGCCAGTAGTCCCCGGACTAGCGGTTCTAACACCGGGGAGCTGTTTTTT. This gives the protein CASSPRTSGSNTGELFF. Full variable domain (remainder filled in from reference TRBV19 and TRBJ2-2): DGGITQSPKYLFRKEGQNVTLSCEQNLNHDAMYWYRQDPGQGLRLIYYSQIVNDFQKGDIAEGYSVSREKKESFPLTVTSAQKNPTAFYLCASSPRTSGSNTGELFFGEGSRLTVL.

The chain combines TRBV27 with TRBJ2-5; TRBD2 aligns across 11 bases. Germline V gene data show CDR1 as MNHEY and CDR2 as SMNVEV (reference sequence). This CDR3 has 15 amino acids. V lost 6 bases to trimming and J lost 4 bases; unmatched junction nucleotides: 7. Here the CDR3 reads CASSSLAGEVETQYF. DNA for the CDR3: TGTGCCAGCAGCTCACTAGCGGGAGAAGTAGAGACCCAGTACTTC.

This clonotype has a handful of counts. V is TRBV28 and J is TRBJ2-1; 10 bases are a match to TRBD2. CDR1 MDHEN and CDR2 SYDVKM come from the germline V gene. This CDR3 is 14 amino acids long. Trimming at V came to 3 bases and at J to 9 bases, leaving 5 bases not matched to a gene. This CDR3 reads CASSLPAGGPEQFF. As DNA, the CDR3 is TGTGCCAGCAGTTTGCCAGCGGGAGGGCCTGAGCAGTTCTTC.

The table lists this clonotype with many counts. V gene TRBV12-5 combines with J gene TRBJ2-3; 9 nucleotides agree with TRBD2. The germline V gene encodes CDR1 LGHNT and CDR2 FRNRAP. Losses at the gene ends were 1 base for V and 0 bases for J; bases not matched to a gene: 2. The length of the CDR3 is 16 residues. Here the CDR3 DNA reads TGTGCTAGTGGTTTGGGACTAGCGGATAGCACAGATACGCAGTATTTT. It translates to CASGLGLADSTDTQYF.

This clonotype was seen a handful of times. This rearrangement joins TRBV11-3 to TRBJ2-1; 7 positions agree with TRBD2. J was trimmed by 0 bases and V by 0 bases; bases with no gene match: 2. This CDR3 is 16 amino acids long. Germline CDR1 is SGHNT and CDR2 is YENEEA. Here the CDR3 DNA reads TGTGCCAGCAGCTTAGACCGGGAGGTCTCCTACAATGAGCAGTTCTTC. It specifies CASSLDREVSYNEQFF. Full variable domain (outside the CDR3, taken from reference TRBV11-3 and TRBJ2-1): EAGVVQSPRYKIIEKKQPVAFWCNPISGHNTLYWYLQNLGQGPELLIRYENEEAVDDSQLPKDRFSAERLKGVDSTLKIQPAELGDSAVYLCASSLDREVSYNEQFFGPGTRLTVL.

In its sample, this clonotype was seen a few times. The rearrangement uses TRBV7-9 and TRBJ1-2; 12 bases are a match to TRBD1. There are 14 residues in the CDR3. CDR1 and CDR2 from the germline V gene are SEHNR and FQNEAQ (reference sequence). J was trimmed by 7 bases and V by 5 bases; bases with no gene match: 5. CDR3: CASSDGTGGVGYTF. The CDR3 nucleotides are TGTGCCAGCAGCGACGGGACAGGGGGCGTTGGCTACACCTTC.

This clonotype was seen only a few times. The chain couples TRBV5-1 to TRBJ2-2, with D maybe TRBD1 (5 bases). CDR1 SGHRS and CDR2 YFSETQ come from the germline V gene. CDR3 length: 15 residues. Trimming removed 1 base at V and 3 bases at J, with 10 bases between. CDR3: CASSLSQVHTGELFF. For the CDR3, the DNA is TGCGCCAGCAGCTTGTCACAGGTCCACACCGGGGAGCTGTTTTTT.

This clonotype was counted between two and nine times. The DNA of the CDR3 is TGTGCCAGCAGCCAAGCAGGGCTAGCGAAGTACGAGCAGTACTTC. Translating it yields CASSQAGLAKYEQYF. The chain is built from TRBV14 and TRBJ2-7; D might be TRBD2 (6 bases). Germline V gene data show CDR1 as SGHDN and CDR2 as FVKESK. The CDR3 is 15 amino acids. The ends were cut back, 1 base at V and 4 bases at J, with 14 bases in the middle. The full variable domain, with the rest looked up from reference TRBV14 and TRBJ2-7, is EAGVTQFPSHSVIEKGQTVTLRCDPISGHDNLYWYRRVMGKEIKFLLHFVKESKQDESGMPNNRFLAERTGGTYSTLKVQPAELEDSGVYFCASSQAGLAKYEQYFGPGTRLTVT.

This clonotype has more than one count but fewer than ten. The rearrangement uses TRBV6-5 and TRBJ2-2, with D possibly matching TRBD2 (6 bases). Germline CDR1 and CDR2: MNHEY and SVGAGI. The CDR3 is 14 amino acids. V gave up 2 bases and J gave up 5 bases, with 9 bases separating them. The CDR3 DNA reads as TGTGCCAGCAGTTACCGGGGGTTAACCGGGGAGCTGTTTTTT. It is translated as CASSYRGLTGELFF.

The rearrangement uses TRBV7-2 and TRBJ1-5, with 7 bases identical to TRBD1. V shed 1 base, J shed 2 bases, and the junction held 5 bases outside the gene matches. CDR1 is SGHTA, CDR2 FQGNSA, per germline. This CDR3 region has 16 residues. CDR3 nucleotide sequence: TGTGCCAGCAGCTTAGAGGGGACAGTGGGCAATCAGCCCCAGCATTTT. Protein: CASSLEGTVGNQPQHF.

This clonotype has only a few counts. The chain's CDR3 is CSAFKGEQFF. The CDR3 DNA follows: TGCAGTGCTTTTAAAGGGGAGCAGTTCTTC. V and J are TRBV20-1 and TRBJ2-1; D not certain. In germline, CDR1 is DFQATT, CDR2 SNEGSKA (reference sequence). This CDR3 comprises 10 residues. V shed 5 bases and J shed 10 bases, with 9 bases lying between them.

This clonotype was observed a handful of times. The V call is TRBV7-2, the J call TRBJ2-1; 8 nucleotides agree with TRBD2. The CDR3 covers 15 residues. Germline CDR1 is SGHTA and CDR2 is FQGNSA. The V and J ends lost 2 bases and 7 bases, in that order; junction bases with no gene match: 7. The DNA of the CDR3 is TGTGCCAGCAGCTTATACCAGCGGGAGAAGAATGAGCAGTTCTTC. It encodes CASSLYQREKNEQFF.

The chain carries TRBV7-9 and TRBJ2-7; 9 bases fit TRBD2. There are 14 residues in the CDR3. Germline CDR1 reads SEHNR; CDR2 reads FQNEAQ (reference sequence). Unmatched junction bases numbered 6, after V lost 5 bases and J lost 4 bases. The CDR3 spells CASSPSGRKYEQYF. CDR3 DNA sequence: TGTGCCAGCAGCCCAAGCGGGAGGAAGTACGAGCAGTACTTC.

This clonotype has at least ten counts. V and J are TRBV7-8 and TRBJ2-1; TRBD2 matches at 9 bases. The CDR3 loop spans 16 amino acids. Germline CDR1 SGHVS, CDR2 FQNEAQ. V lost 5 bases and J lost 4; bases outside the gene matches: 9. The CDR3 reads CASSTRLAENYNEQFF. The CDR3 nucleotides read TGTGCCAGCAGCACCCGACTAGCGGAGAATTACAATGAGCAGTTCTTC.